Listed below are T cell receptor beta chains from one sample, sequenced in a study of cytomegalovirus exposure and HLA in healthy donors. Using immunoSEQ multiplex PCR, the repertoire was profiled, and TCRdb retains in-frame clones only, with some absent. The listing contains just under 80,000 clones. Sequenced sample: PBMCs. The receptors derive from a man younger than 30 in good health and CMV-seropositive. CDR3s include the opening cysteine and the closing phenylalanine or tryptophan. The D gene is left open where the match is weak.

d_gene,j_gene,v_gene,CDR3nt,CDR3aa
.,TRBJ1-2,TRBV6-1,TGTGCCAGCAGCACAGGGCGACTTTATGGCTACACCTTC,CASSTGRLYGYTF
.,TRBJ1-4,TRBV19,TGTGCCAGTAGTATCCACGAGGCAACTAATGAAAAACTGTTTTTT,CASSIHEATNEKLFF
.,TRBJ1-3,TRBV18,TGTGCCAGCTCACCAGAGCGCCCCGGACAAATATCTGGAAACACCATATATTTT,CASSPERPGQISGNTIYF
.,TRBJ1-1,TRBV6-5,TGTGCCAGCAGTGACGACAGCAGAAAGAAAGCTTTCTTT,CASSDDSRKKAFF
.,TRBJ1-4,TRBV9,TGTGCCAGCAGCTCGCACAGGGAGGGGGGTGAAAAACTGTTTTTT,CASSSHREGGEKLFF
.,TRBJ1-1,TRBV14,TGTGCCAGCAGCCAAGGTCGTGACAGAGAAGCTTTCTTT,CASSQGRDREAFF
TRBD2,TRBJ2-5,TRBV5-1,TGCGCCAGCAGCCCGGGGGGGCCGGGGGAGACCCAGTACTTC,CASSPGGPGETQYF
TRBD1,TRBJ2-3,TRBV6-1,TGTGCCAGCAGTGAATGGGGGGACAGGGGAACAGATACGCAGTATTTT,CASSEWGDRGTDTQYF
.,TRBJ2-2,TRBV4-2,TGTGCCAGCAGCCAGGATAACCCGACGGGACAACCGAACACCGGGGAGCTGTTTTTT,CASSQDNPTGQPNTGELFF
TRBD2,TRBJ2-7,TRBV7-9,TGTGCCAGCAGCACTAGCGGGTTCTACTACGAGCAGTACTTC,CASSTSGFYYEQYF
TRBD1,TRBJ2-3,TRBV28,TGTGCCAGCAGTCGGGACAGGGGGATGGCAGATACGCAGTATTTT,CASSRDRGMADTQYF
.,TRBJ1-1,TRBV19,TGTGCCAGTAGTGAAGGGGTTGGAGTTGAAGCTTTCTTT,CASSEGVGVEAFF
.,TRBJ1-5,TRBV27,TGTGCCAGCAGTTTAGGGAGGTTATATCAGCCCCAGCATTTT,CASSLGRLYQPQHF
.,TRBJ1-2,TRBV7-2,TGTGCCAGCAGCTTAGGATCCCCCGGAGCTAACTATGGCTACACCTTC,CASSLGSPGANYGYTF
.,TRBJ2-7,TRBV13,TGTGCCAGCAGACCGACAGAACATTACGAGCAGTACTTC,CASRPTEHYEQYF
.,TRBJ2-5,TRBV28,TGTGCCAGCAGTTTAAGCATAGCGTTCCAAGAGACCCAGTACTTC,CASSLSIAFQETQYF
TRBD1,TRBJ2-7,TRBV11-2,TGTGCCAGCAGCCCCACGCCCCTACAGGGGGTACGGTTTGACGAGCAGTACTTC,CASSPTPLQGVRFDEQYF
TRBD2,TRBJ2-1,TRBV5-1,TGCGCCAGCAGCTGGCTGGCGGGAGGGCCGAGCTCCTACAATGAGCAGTTCTTC,CASSWLAGGPSSYNEQFF
TRBD1,TRBJ2-7,TRBV6-5,TGTGCCAGCAGTTACCGCCACAGGGGACCCTACGAGCAGTACTTC,CASSYRHRGPYEQYF
TRBD1,TRBJ1-2,TRBV2,TGTGCCAGCAGAGGGCCGGGACAGGGGTACTATGGCTACACCTTC,CASRGPGQGYYGYTF
.,TRBJ2-2,TRBV4-1,TGCGCCAGCAGCCGATCGGGAAACCCGGACACCGGGGAGCTGTTTTTT,CASSRSGNPDTGELFF
.,TRBJ1-4,TRBV28,TGTGCCAGCAGCTCCCCCTTCAGGGGAACAAATGAAAAACTGTTTTTT,CASSSPFRGTNEKLFF
TRBD1,TRBJ2-7,TRBV28,TGTGCCAGCAGTAGGGACAGGGGGTACGACGAGCAGTACTTC,CASSRDRGYDEQYF
.,TRBJ1-1,TRBV19,TGTGCCAGTAGTATAGACGGAGGGCTGACTGAAGCTTTCTTT,CASSIDGGLTEAFF
.,TRBJ2-7,TRBV9,TGTGCCAGCAGCCCAGGGGCAGGGCCGATCTACGAGCAGTACTTC,CASSPGAGPIYEQYF
.,TRBJ1-1,TRBV6-6,TGTGCCAGCAGTTACTCTGGGACATCAGAAGCTTTCTTT,CASSYSGTSEAFF
TRBD1,TRBJ2-7,TRBV7-2,TGTGCCAGCAGTCACCTAGGGGGACAGGGTCATAGGGAGCAGTACTTC,CASSHLGGQGHREQYF
TRBD2,TRBJ2-7,TRBV10-3,TGTGCCATCTCTGCTGGGGGAGGGTGGTCCTACGAGCAGTACTTC,CAISAGGGWSYEQYF
.,TRBJ1-1,TRBV5-1,TGCGCCAGCAGCTTAACAATGAACACTGAAGCTTTCTTT,CASSLTMNTEAFF
TRBD2,TRBJ2-3,TRBV10-1,TGCGCCAGCAGTCCTAGCGGGGCTAGCATCGATACGCAGTATTTT,CASSPSGASIDTQYF
TRBD1,TRBJ1-2,TRBV6-6,TGTGCCAGCAGACGAGGGACAGGGTCGAACTATGGCTACACCTTC,CASRRGTGSNYGYTF
TRBD1,TRBJ1-4,TRBV19,TGTGCCAGTAGTCTACAGACAGGGCCTAATGAAAAACTGTTTTTT,CASSLQTGPNEKLFF
.,TRBJ1-1,TRBV5-1,TGCGCCAGCAGCTCAACTAGGGAGCTCACTGAAGCTTTCTTT,CASSSTRELTEAFF
.,TRBJ2-1,TRBV11-1,TGTGCCAGCAGCGACACCTCATTACTAGGTCGGAATGAGCAGTTCTTC,CASSDTSLLGRNEQFF
TRBD1,TRBJ1-5,TRBV6-1,TGTGCCAGTTTGACAGGGGGTGGCAATCAGCCCCAGCATTTT,CASLTGGGNQPQHF
.,TRBJ1-2,TRBV10-3,TGTGCCATCAGTGAGTCGACTTTGAGGAGAGGCTACACCTTC,CAISESTLRRGYTF
.,TRBJ1-4,TRBV5-1,TGCGCCAGCACGTTTGAGCCTGCAACTAATGAAAAACTGTTTTTT,CASTFEPATNEKLFF
.,TRBJ2-7,TRBV19,TGTGCCAGTAGTTATGGACTTACCTACGAGCAGTACTTC,CASSYGLTYEQYF
.,TRBJ2-7,TRBV5-1,TGCGCCAGCAGCCGAGAGATAGTGACTCGTGGCTACGAGCAGTACTTC,CASSREIVTRGYEQYF
TRBD2,TRBJ2-1,TRBV28,TGTGCCAGCAGTGTGGGACTAGCGGGAACCTATGAGCAGTTCTTC,CASSVGLAGTYEQFF
.,TRBJ2-1,TRBV10-3,TGTGCCATCAGTGAGTCTACTCACAATGAGCAGTTCTTC,CAISESTHNEQFF
.,TRBJ1-1,TRBV28,TGTGCCAGCAGCCCGTTACCCATCGGAGCTTTCTTT,CASSPLPIGAFF
TRBD1,TRBJ2-2,TRBV5-5,TGTGCCAGCAGCTTGCCCAGGACAGGGTACACCGGGGAGCTGTTTTTT,CASSLPRTGYTGELFF
TRBD1,TRBJ1-5,TRBV28,TGTGCCAGCAGTACAATCAAGACTCGACAGGGGCTTCATCAGCCCCAGCATTTT,CASSTIKTRQGLHQPQHF
TRBD1,TRBJ2-3,TRBV28,TGTGCCACCACGACAGGGTCAGTAGGCACAGATACGCAGTATTTT,CATTTGSVGTDTQYF
.,TRBJ1-2,TRBV6-1,TGTGCCAGCGACTGGAATAACTATGGCTACACCTTC,CASDWNNYGYTF
TRBD1,TRBJ1-2,TRBV28,TGTGCCAGCAGTACTTTAAGAGGACAGGGCGGCTATGGCTACACCTTC,CASSTLRGQGGYGYTF